This TCR beta chain was captured in a study of blood T cell repertoires in COVID-19 (dated by TCRdb to the early 2020s). About the study as a whole: Samples covering the acute and convalescent phases of COVID-19 were provided by collaborators in the United States, Italy and Spain. The prospective study material was composed of cDNA or gDNA derived from T cells, B-cell-depleted T cells, or PBMCs. Subjects who had been exposed to COVID-19, were actively infected with it, or had recovered from it provided the deeply sampled blood TCRbeta repertoires that made up the dataset. The repertoires were released in a freely available public database meant as a resource for research on the immune response to SARS-CoV-2. The samples were drawn from the first 160 participants of the ongoing ImmuneRACE study and from 1,200 or so subjects provided by 6 global collaborators. Sample metadata almost always included a de-identified subject ID, COVID-19 status, age in years and sex. HLA class I and class II types, where available, came from metadata supplied by the sample provider rather than from assay-based typing. General conclusions and limits of the study: The amount of clinical and demographic metadata varied by source and participant and was provided uncurated.

Trimming takes 6 bases off V and 4 bases off J; junction bases not matched to a gene: 8. Inclusive of the bounding cysteine and phenylalanine, the CDR3 is 15 residues long. Only CDR3 DNA is held: 45 bases, read in frame from base 1. As encoded in the germline V gene, CDR1 is MDHEN while CDR2 is SYDVKM. A second Seattle source provided samples from volunteer blood donors who had recovered from COVID-19. Whole blood was collected in K2EDTA tubes by collaborating institutions according to the institutions' own protocols. For TCRbeta analysis, collaborator samples were shipped as frozen whole blood, as isolated PBMCs, or as DNA extracted from either sample type. Regarding this clone: It lacks a known antigen. Qualities for individual bases were not recorded, and no much larger clone is one base off.

The immunoSEQ Assay, a bias-controlled multiplex PCR, was used to amplify TCRbeta CDR3 regions from genomic DNA. In the paper's pipeline: The number of nucleated cells in each sample was estimated by amplification of reference gene primers within the assay. To quantify the absolute abundance of each unique TCRbeta CDR3 rearrangement, sequence reads were collapsed and filtered. For each sample, productive Simpson clonality was calculated by taking the square root of Simpson's diversity index across productive rearrangements. What TCRdb holds here is the immuneACCESS table cut down to in-frame rearrangements. Part of the clones is not present; checked against another copy, under half of the missing clones reflect an unresolved V gene, and the others are unexplained. V, J and clone size were drawn from that table, and D and trimming were deduced from the DNA. The sample table holds some 300,000 clones, of which about 87% were seen once. 5.5% to 7% of the sample is taken by the ten largest.

Sequencing used peripheral blood. This TCR was recovered from a young woman who had recovered from COVID-19. This chain is built from TRBV28 and TRBJ2-7, and 11 junctional nucleotides match TRBD2. The sequenced DNA is TGTGCCAGCAGACCGCTAGCGGGGGGCCAGTACGAGCAGTACTTC. It specifies CASRPLAGGQYEQYF.